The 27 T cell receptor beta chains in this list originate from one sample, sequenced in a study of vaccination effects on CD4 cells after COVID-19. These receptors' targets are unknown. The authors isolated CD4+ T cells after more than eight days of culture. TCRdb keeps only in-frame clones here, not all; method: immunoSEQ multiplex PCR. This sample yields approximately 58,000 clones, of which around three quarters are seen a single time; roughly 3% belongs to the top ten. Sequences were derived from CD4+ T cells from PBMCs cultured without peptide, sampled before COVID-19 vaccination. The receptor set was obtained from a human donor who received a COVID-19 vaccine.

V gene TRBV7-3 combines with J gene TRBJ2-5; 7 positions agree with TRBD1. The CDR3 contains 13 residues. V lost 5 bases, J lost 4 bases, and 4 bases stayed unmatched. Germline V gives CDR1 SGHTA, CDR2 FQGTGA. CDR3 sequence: CASSQDRRETQYF. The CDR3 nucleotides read TGTGCCAGCAGCCAGGACAGGAGAGAGACCCAGTACTTC.

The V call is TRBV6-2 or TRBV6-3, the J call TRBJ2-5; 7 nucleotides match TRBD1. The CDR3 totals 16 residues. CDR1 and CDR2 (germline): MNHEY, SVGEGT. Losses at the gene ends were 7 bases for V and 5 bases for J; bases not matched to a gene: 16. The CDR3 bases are TGTGCCAGCACCCCCTCCCTTTTCGACAGGGCTGAGACCCAGTACTTC. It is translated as CASTPSLFDRAETQYF.

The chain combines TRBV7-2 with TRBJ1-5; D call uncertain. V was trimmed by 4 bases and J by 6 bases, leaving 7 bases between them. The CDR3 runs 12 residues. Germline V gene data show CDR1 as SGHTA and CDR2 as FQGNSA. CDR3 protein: CASSWTGQPQHF. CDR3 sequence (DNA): TGTGCCAGCAGCTGGACGGGTCAGCCCCAGCATTTT.

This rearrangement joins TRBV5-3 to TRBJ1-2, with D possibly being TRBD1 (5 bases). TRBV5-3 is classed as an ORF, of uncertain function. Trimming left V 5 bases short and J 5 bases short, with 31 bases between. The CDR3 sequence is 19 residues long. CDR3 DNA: TGTGCCAGAAGAAATATCGATGACAGCGTTTATTCTGTCGTTTATGGCTACACCTTC. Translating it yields CARRNIDDSVYSVVYGYTF.

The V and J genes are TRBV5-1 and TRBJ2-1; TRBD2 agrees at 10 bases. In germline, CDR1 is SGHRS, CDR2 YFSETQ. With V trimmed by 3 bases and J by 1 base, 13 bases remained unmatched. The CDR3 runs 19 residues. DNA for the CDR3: TGCGCCAGCAGCTCCCAGGGTGTAGCGGGGGGCCGTTCCTACAATGAGCAGTTCTTC. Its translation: CASSSQGVAGGRSYNEQFF.

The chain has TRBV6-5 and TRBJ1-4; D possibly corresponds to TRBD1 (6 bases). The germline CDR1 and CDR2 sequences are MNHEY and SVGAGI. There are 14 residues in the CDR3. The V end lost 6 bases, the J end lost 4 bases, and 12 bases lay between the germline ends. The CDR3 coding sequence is TGTGCCAGCAGCGAGACAGGATTTAATGAAAAACTGTTTTTT. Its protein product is CASSETGFNEKLFF.

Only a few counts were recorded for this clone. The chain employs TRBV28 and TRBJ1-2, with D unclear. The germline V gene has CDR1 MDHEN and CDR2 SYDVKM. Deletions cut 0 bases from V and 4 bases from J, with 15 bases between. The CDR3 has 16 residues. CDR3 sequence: CASSLWSGSDLYGYTF. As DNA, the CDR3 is TGTGCCAGCAGTTTATGGTCAGGCTCTGACCTCTATGGCTACACCTTC.

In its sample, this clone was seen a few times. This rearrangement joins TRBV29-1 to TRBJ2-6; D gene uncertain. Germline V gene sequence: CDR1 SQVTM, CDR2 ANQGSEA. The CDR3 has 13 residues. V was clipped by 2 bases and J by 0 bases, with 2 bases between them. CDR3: CSVEPSGANVLTF. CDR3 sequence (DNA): TGCAGCGTTGAACCCTCTGGGGCCAACGTCCTGACTTTC.

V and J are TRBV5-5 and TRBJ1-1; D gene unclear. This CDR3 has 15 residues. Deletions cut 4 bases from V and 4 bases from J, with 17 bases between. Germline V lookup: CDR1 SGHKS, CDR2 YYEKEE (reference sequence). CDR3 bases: TGTGCCAGCAGCCCGGCGGAAACCCGGGGCACTGAAGCTTTCTTT. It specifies CASSPAETRGTEAFF.

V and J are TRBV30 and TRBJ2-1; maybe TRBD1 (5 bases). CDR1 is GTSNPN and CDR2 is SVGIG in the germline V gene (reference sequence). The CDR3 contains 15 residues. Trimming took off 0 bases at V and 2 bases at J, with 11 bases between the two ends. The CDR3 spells CAWSVRDRAYNEQFF. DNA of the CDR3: TGTGCCTGGAGTGTACGAGACAGAGCCTACAATGAGCAGTTCTTC.

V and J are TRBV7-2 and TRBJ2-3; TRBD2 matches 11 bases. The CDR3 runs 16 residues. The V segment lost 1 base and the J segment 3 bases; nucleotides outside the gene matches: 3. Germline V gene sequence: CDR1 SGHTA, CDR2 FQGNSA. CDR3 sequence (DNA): TGTGCCAGCAGCTTAGGGGGACTAGCGGAGACAGATACGCAGTATTTT. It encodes CASSLGGLAETDTQYF.

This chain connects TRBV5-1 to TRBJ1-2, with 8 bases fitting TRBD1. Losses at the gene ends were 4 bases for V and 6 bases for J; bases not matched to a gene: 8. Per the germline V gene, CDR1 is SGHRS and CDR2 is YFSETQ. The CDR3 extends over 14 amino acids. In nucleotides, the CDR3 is TGCGCCAGCAGCCTAGAGACAGGGGAAGATGGCTACACCTTC. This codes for CASSLETGEDGYTF.

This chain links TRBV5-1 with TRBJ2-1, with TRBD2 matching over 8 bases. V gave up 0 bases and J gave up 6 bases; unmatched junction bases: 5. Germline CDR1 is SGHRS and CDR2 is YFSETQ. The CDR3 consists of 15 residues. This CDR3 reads CASSLGPAGANEQFF. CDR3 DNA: TGCGCCAGCAGCTTGGGCCCAGCGGGGGCCAATGAGCAGTTCTTC.

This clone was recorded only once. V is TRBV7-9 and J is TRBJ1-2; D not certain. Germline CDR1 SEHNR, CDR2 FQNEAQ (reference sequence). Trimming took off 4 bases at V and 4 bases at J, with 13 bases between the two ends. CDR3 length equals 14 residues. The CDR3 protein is CASSSRASSYGYTF. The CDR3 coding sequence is TGTGCCAGCAGCTCCCGGGCCTCTTCCTATGGCTACACCTTC.

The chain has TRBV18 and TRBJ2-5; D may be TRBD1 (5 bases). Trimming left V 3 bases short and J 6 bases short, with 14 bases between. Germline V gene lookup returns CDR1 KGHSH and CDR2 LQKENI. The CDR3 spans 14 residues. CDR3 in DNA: TGTGCCAGCTCACCCGCAGGGATCAGGAAGACCCAGTACTTC. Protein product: CASSPAGIRKTQYF.

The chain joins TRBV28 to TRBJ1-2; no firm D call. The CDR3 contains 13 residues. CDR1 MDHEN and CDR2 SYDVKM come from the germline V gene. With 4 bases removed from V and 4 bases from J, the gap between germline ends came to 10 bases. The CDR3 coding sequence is TGTGCCAGCAGTTCGAATCTCGGCTATGGCTACACCTTC. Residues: CASSSNLGYGYTF.

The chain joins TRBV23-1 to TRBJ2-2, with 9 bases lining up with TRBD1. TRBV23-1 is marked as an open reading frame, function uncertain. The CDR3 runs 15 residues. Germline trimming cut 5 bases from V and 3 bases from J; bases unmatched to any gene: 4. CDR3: CASSGQGNDTGELFF. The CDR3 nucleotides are TGCGCCAGCAGTGGACAGGGGAATGACACCGGGGAGCTGTTTTTT.

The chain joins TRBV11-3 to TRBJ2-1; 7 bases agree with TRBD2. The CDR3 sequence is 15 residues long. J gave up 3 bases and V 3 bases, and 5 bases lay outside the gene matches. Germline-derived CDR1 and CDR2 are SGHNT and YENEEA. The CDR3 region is CASSFSGGNYNEQFF. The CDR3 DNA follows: TGTGCCAGCAGCTTTTCGGGGGGAAACTACAATGAGCAGTTCTTC. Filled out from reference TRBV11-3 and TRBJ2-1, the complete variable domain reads EAGVVQSPRYKIIEKKQPVAFWCNPISGHNTLYWYLQNLGQGPELLIRYENEEAVDDSQLPKDRFSAERLKGVDSTLKIQPAELGDSAVYLCASSFSGGNYNEQFFGPGTRLTVL.

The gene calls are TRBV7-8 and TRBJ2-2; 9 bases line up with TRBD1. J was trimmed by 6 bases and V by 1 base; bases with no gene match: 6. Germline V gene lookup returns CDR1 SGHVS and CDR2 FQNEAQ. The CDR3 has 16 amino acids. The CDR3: CASSLVDGTGPGELFF. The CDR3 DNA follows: TGTGCCAGCAGCTTAGTAGACGGGACAGGGCCCGGGGAGCTGTTTTTT.

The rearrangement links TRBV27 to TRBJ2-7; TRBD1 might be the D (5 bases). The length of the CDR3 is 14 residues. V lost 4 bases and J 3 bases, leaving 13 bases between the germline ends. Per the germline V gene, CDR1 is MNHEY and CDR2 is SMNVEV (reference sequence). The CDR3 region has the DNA TGTGCCAGCAGTTCGACTCGGACAAACTACGAGCAGTACGTC. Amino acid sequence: CASSSTRTNYEQYV.

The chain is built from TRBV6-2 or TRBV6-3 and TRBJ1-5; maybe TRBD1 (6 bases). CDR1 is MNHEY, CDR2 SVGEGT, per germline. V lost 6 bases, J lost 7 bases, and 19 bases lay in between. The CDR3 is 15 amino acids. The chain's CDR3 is CASSVDRPEGQPQHF. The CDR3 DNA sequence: TGTGCCAGCAGCGTAGACAGGCCCGAGGGGCAGCCCCAGCATTTT.

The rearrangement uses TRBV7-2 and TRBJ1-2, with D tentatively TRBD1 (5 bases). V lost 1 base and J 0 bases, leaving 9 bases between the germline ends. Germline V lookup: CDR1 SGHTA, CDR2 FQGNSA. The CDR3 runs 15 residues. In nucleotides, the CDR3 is TGTGCCAGCAGCTTAGGCCCAGGGCCTAACTATGGCTACACCTTC. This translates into CASSLGPGPNYGYTF.

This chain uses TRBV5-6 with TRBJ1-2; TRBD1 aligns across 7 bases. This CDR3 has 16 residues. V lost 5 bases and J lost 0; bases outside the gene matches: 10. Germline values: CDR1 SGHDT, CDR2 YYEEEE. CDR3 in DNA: TGTGCCAGCAGTTCTTTGGACAGGTCTACTAACTATGGCTACACCTTC. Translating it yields CASSSLDRSTNYGYTF.

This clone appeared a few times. The CDR3: CASSAALGLAGRQFF. DNA for the CDR3: TGTGCCAGCAGCGCGGCCTTGGGACTAGCGGGGCGGCAGTTCTTC. The V call is TRBV7-2, the J call TRBJ2-1; 13 positions match TRBD2. The length of the CDR3 is 15 residues. V trimming: 5 bases; J trimming: 12 bases; junction bases outside the gene matches: 10. CDR1 and CDR2 from the germline V gene are SGHTA and FQGNSA.

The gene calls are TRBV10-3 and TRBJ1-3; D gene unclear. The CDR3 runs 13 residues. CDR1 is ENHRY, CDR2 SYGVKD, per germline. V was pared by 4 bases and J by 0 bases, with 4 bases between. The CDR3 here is CAISGASGNTIYF. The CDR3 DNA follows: TGTGCCATCAGTGGTGCCTCTGGAAACACCATATATTTT.

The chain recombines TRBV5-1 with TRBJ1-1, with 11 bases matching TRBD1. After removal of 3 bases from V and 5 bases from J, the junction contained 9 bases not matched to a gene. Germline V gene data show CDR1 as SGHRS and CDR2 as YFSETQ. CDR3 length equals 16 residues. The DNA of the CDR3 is TGCGCCAGCAGCTCTGGGACAGGGGGATGGGGGACTGAAGCTTTCTTT. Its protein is CASSSGTGGWGTEAFF.

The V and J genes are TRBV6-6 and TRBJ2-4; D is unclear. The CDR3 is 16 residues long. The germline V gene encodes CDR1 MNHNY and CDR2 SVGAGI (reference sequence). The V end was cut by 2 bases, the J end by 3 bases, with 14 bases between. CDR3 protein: CASSYPGLPDKNIQYF. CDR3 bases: TGTGCCAGCAGTTACCCGGGTCTTCCCGACAAAAACATTCAGTACTTC.